This TCR beta chain was sequenced during a study of human T cells and chemical hapten exposure. For the study at large: Donors were sensitized with 2% DPC on the upper inner arm. Small pooled library volume differences chiefly drove per-sample TCR yield variation.

The time point denotes: pre-sensitization, week 0. Treatment given: therapeutic diphenylcyclopropenone sensitization with weekly scalp DPC. The library put unique molecular identifiers onto individual cDNA molecules. Each CDR3 protein is one row after TCRdb ran MiXCR on the RACE reads. The table includes tens of thousands of distinct CDR3 sequences, 13% to 15% detected once. Trimming took 1 base from V and 3 from J, leaving 10 bases between them. CDR1 is SGHTA and CDR2 is FQGNSA in the germline V gene. This CDR3 is built from 14 residues. Sample: whole blood, taken in connection with sensitization to the hapten diphenylcyclopropenone (DPC). The chain links TRBV7-2 to TRBJ2-7; the D gene is possibly TRBD2 (5 bases). This TCR was recovered from a woman between 45 and 65 years old with alopecia areata. Some clones in this sample may be carry-over from other donors' samples. The CDR3 spells CASSLDPGSYEQYF. CDR3 DNA: TGTGCCAGCAGCTTAGACCCGGGGAGCTACGAGCAGTACTTC.